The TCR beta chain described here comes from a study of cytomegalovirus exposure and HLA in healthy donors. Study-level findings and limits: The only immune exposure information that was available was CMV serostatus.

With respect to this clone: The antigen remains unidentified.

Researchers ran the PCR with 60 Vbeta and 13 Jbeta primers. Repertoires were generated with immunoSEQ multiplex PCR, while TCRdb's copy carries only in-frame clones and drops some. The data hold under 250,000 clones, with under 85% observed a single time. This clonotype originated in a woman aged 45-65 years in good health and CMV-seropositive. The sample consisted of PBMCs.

CDR3 in amino acids: CASSLATGNMNTEAFF. The CDR3 DNA follows: TGCGCCAGCAGCTTGGCCACAGGCAATATGAACACTGAAGCTTTCTTT. This chain connects TRBV5-1 to TRBJ1-1, with D possibly TRBD1 on 5 matching bases. The CDR3 loop spans 16 amino acids. V gave up 0 bases and J gave up 0 bases, with 12 bases separating them. Germline V gives CDR1 SGHRS, CDR2 YFSETQ. Full variable domain (missing parts from reference TRBV5-1 and TRBJ1-1): KAGVTQTPRYLIKTRGQQVTLSCSPISGHRSVSWYQQTPGQGLQFLFEYFSETQRNKGNFPGRFSGRQFSNSRSEMNVSTLELGDSALYLCASSLATGNMNTEAFFGQGTRLTVV.